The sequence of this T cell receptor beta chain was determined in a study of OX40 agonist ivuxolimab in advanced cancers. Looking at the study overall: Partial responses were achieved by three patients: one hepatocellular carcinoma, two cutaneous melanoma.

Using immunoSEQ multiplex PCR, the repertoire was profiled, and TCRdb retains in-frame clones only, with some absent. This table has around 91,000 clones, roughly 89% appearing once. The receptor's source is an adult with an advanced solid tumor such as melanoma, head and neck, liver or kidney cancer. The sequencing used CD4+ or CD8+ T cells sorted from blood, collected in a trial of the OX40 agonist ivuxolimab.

Here the CDR3 DNA reads TGTGCCAGCAGCCCCGGACGTTATGGCTACACCTTC. It translates to CASSPGRYGYTF. The rearrangement links TRBV28 to TRBJ1-2; D not resolved. Germline CDR1 is MDHEN and CDR2 is SYDVKM. V dropped 6 bases and J dropped 5 bases, with 10 bases sitting between them. The CDR3 covers 12 residues.